This T cell receptor beta chain is drawn from a study of shared clonotypes between healthy human individuals. Looking at the study overall: A couple of female and three male donors aged 18 to 49 were enrolled. Each donor's CD4 naive and CD4 memory cells filled three plates apiece, CD8 naive two, and CD8 memory one.

This clone was detected once. Its specificity is unknown. Study results and caveats: Only a few donors were included, so the genetic and exposure-history diversity represented was limited.

Libraries were prepared by immunoSEQ multiplex PCR; TCRdb keeps only in-frame clonotypes and omits some of them. Of about 2.4 million clones in the sample, roughly 92% are singletons; the top ten hold roughly 0.14%. Per the germline V gene, CDR1 is SGHTA and CDR2 is FQGNSA. The CDR3 spans 15 residues. V lost 5 bases, J lost 2 bases, and 7 bases stayed unmatched. The genes are TRBV7-2 and TRBJ2-3, with TRBD2 identical over 7 bases. This clonotype originated in a man younger than 35 in good health. Sequencing was performed on naive CD4+ T cells sorted from blood. This sample's subset: CD45RA+ positively selected. The CDR3 DNA reads as TGTGCCAGCAGCGCCCGACTAGCCCCCACAGATACGCAGTATTTT. Translated, it gives CASSARLAPTDTQYF.